This record looks at one T cell receptor beta chain sequence and its context. Its antigen has not been determined. Base qualities are not provided; no much larger clone lies one nucleotide away. This entry comes from a study of blood T cell repertoires in COVID-19 (dated by TCRdb to the early 2020s). A note on the overall study: The collaborator samples originated in the United States, Italy and Spain and spanned the acute and convalescent phases of COVID-19. Subjects who had been exposed to COVID-19, were actively infected with it, or had recovered from it provided the deeply sampled blood TCRbeta repertoires that made up the dataset. The prospective study material was composed of cDNA or gDNA derived from T cells, B-cell-depleted T cells, or PBMCs. The repertoires were released in a freely available public database intended as a resource for research on the immune response to SARS-CoV-2. Where HLA class I and class II types were available, the types were taken from metadata supplied by the sample provider, not from assay-based typing. The samples were drawn from the first 160 participants of the ongoing ImmuneRACE study and from 1,254 subjects provided by 6 global collaborators. A de-identified subject ID, COVID-19 status, age in years and sex were almost always included in the sample metadata. General conclusions and limits of the study: The quantity of clinical and demographic metadata differed by source and by participant and was supplied without curation.

Samples from volunteer blood donors who had recovered from COVID-19 were contributed by a second Seattle source. Each collaborating institution followed its own protocols to collect whole blood in K2EDTA tubes. Collaborator samples were shipped for TCRbeta analysis as frozen whole blood, isolated PBMCs, or DNA extracted from either sample type. Inclusive of the bounding cysteine and phenylalanine, the CDR3 is 13 residues long. Just the 39-base CDR3 DNA is kept, in frame starting at base 1. V gives up 7 bases and J gives up 0 bases, and the segment between their germline ends measures 7 bases. From the germline V gene (reference sequence), CDR1 is MNHEY and CDR2 is SMNVEV. The immunoSEQ Assay, a bias-controlled multiplex PCR, was used to amplify TCRbeta CDR3 regions from genomic DNA. Turning to the authors' computational methods: The number of nucleated cells in each sample was estimated from the amplification of reference gene primers within the assay. To quantify the absolute abundance of each unique TCRbeta CDR3 rearrangement, sequence reads were collapsed and filtered. Productive Simpson clonality was computed per sample as the square root of Simpson's diversity index over productive rearrangements. Imported from immuneACCESS, the table was reduced by TCRdb to in-frame sequences with V and J called. These copies leave out some clones; in studies compared against another copy, an unresolved V gene accounts for under half, and the cause of the remainder is not known. Clone size and V and J calls were adopted from that table, with D and trimming inferred from the DNA. The sample yields a few hundred thousand clones; around four fifths were counted once. The leading ten clones occupy 1.5% to 2% of the sample.

The receptor was derived from a man younger than 40 who had recovered from COVID-19. Sample: peripheral blood. The chain is made from TRBV27 and TRBJ2-1, with TRBD2 tentatively as D gene (5 bases match). CDR3 region: CASTGSSYNEQFF. The nucleotides are TGTGCCAGCACTGGGAGCTCCTACAATGAGCAGTTCTTC.